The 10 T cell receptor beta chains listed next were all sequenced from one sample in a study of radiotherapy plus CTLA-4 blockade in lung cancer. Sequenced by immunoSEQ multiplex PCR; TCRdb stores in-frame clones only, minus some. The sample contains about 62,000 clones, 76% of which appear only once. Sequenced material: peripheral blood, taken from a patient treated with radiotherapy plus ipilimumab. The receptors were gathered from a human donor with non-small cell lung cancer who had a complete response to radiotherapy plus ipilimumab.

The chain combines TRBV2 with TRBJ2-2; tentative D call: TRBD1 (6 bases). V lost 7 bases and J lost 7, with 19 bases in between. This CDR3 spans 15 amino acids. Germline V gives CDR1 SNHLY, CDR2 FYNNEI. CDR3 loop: CASNHPGTLSGELFF. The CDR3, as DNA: TGTGCCAGCAACCACCCCGGGACACTTAGCGGGGAGCTGTTTTTT. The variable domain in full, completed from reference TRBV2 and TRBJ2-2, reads EPEVTQTPSHQVTQMGQEVILRCVPISNHLYFYWYRQILGQKVEFLVSFYNNEISEKSEIFDDQFSVERPDGSNFTLKIRSTKLEDSAMYFCASNHPGTLSGELFFGEGSRLTVL.

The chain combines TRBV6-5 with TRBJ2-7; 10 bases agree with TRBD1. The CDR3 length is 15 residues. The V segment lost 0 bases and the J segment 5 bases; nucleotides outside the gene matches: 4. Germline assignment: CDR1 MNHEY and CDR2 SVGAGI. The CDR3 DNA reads TGTGCCAGCAGTTACTCAGGGACAGGGGTGCACGAGCAGTACTTC. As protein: CASSYSGTGVHEQYF.

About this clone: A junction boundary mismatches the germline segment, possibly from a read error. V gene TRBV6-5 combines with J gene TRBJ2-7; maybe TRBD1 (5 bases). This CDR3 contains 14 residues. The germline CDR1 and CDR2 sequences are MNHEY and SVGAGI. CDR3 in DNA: TGTGCCATCAGTGAGTCGTCAGGGAAGGACGAGCAGTACTTC. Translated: CAISESSGKDEQYF.

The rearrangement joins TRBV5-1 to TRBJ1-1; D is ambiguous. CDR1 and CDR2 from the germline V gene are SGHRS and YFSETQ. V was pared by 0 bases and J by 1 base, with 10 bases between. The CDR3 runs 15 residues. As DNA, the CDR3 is TGCGCCAGCAGCTTGGCCCCAGATCAGAACACTGAAGCTTTCTTT. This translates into CASSLAPDQNTEAFF.

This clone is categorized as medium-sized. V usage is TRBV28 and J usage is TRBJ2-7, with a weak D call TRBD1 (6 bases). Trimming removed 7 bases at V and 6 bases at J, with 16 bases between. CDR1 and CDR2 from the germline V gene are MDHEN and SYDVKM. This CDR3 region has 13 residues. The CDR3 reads CASIGPSQGEQYF. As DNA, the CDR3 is TGTGCCAGCATCGGGCCTTCACAGGGCGAGCAGTACTTC.

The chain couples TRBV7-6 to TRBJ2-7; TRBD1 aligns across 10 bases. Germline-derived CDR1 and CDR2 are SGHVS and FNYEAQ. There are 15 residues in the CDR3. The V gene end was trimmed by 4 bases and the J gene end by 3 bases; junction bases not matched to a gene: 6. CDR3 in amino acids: CASSSPGQGNYEQYF. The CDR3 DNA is TGTGCCAGCAGCTCCCCGGGACAGGGGAACTACGAGCAGTACTTC.

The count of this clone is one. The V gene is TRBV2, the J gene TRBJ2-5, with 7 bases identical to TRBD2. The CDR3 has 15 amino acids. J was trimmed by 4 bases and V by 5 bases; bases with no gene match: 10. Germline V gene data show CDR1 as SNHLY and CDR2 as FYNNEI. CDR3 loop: CASSWGGEGRETQYF. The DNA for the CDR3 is TGTGCCAGCAGTTGGGGAGGGGAAGGGAGAGAGACCCAGTACTTC.

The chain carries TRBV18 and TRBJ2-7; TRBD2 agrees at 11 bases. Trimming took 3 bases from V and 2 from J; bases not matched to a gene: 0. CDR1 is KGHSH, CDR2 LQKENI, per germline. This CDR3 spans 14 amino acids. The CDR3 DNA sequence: TGTGCCAGCTCACCTAGCGGGAGGGCCTACGAGCAGTACTTC. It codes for CASSPSGRAYEQYF.

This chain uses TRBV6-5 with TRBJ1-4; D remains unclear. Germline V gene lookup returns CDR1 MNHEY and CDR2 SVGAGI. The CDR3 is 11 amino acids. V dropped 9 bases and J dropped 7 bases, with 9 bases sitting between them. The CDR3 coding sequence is TGTGCCAGTCGACGGGGTGAAAAACTGTTTTTT. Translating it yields CASRRGEKLFF.

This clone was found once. The CDR3 loop is CASSLAQHIRTGRAYNEQFF. The CDR3 bases are TGTGCCAGCAGCTTAGCGCAACATATTCGGACAGGGAGGGCCTACAATGAGCAGTTCTTC. The chain employs TRBV7-2 and TRBJ2-1; maybe TRBD1 (8 bases). The CDR3 is 20 amino acids. Germline lookup yields CDR1 SGHTA and CDR2 FQGNSA. Trimming stripped 0 bases from V and 2 bases from J, with 23 bases between.